The 20 T cell receptor beta chains below were found in one sample sequenced in a study of T cells in narcolepsy (dated by TCRdb to the late 2010s). Library generation was performed with the immunoSEQ multiplex PCR assay. This immuneACCESS table, as held by TCRdb, lists in-frame sequences with V and J called but not all clones. Of the missing ones, under half trace to an unresolved V gene in checked studies; the others have no known cause. This sample lists about 32,000 clones; roughly 80% were detected once. Of the sample, about 4% is held by the ten largest clones. The sequenced sample was memory (CD45RA-) CD4+ T cells from blood. The meaning of the sample's cell subset or site label: memory T cells sorted ex vivo from peripheral blood. These receptors were taken from a human donor in good health.

This chain uses TRBV5-4 with TRBJ1-4, with 8 nucleotides matching TRBD1. This CDR3 contains 15 residues. Unmatched junction bases numbered 8, after V lost 4 bases and J lost 6 bases. The germline gives CDR1 SGHNT, CDR2 YYREEE (reference sequence). This CDR3 is CASSDGQGGYEKLFF. CDR3 DNA sequence: TGTGCCAGCAGCGATGGACAGGGAGGGTATGAAAAACTGTTTTTT.

This clone was seen a handful of times. This chain links TRBV5-1 with TRBJ1-2; TRBD1 is a possible D gene (5 bases). Germline CDR1 reads SGHRS; CDR2 reads YFSETQ. CDR3 length: 12 amino acids. The V end lost 3 bases, the J end lost 7 bases, and 10 bases lay between the germline ends. The CDR3 spells CASSSQGSGYTF. DNA of the CDR3: TGCGCCAGCAGCTCCCAGGGTTCTGGCTACACCTTC.

The chain uses TRBV19 and TRBJ2-2, with D possibly matching TRBD2 (5 bases). Trimming pared 6 bases from V and 6 bases from J, leaving 11 bases between. The germline V gene encodes CDR1 LNHDA and CDR2 SQIVND (reference sequence). The CDR3 is 13 amino acids. The CDR3, as DNA: TGTGCCAGTAGGTTTTCAGCGGCCGGGGAGCTGTTTTTT. Residues: CASRFSAAGELFF. Supplemented by reference TRBV19 and TRBJ2-2, the full variable domain reads DGGITQSPKYLFRKEGQNVTLSCEQNLNHDAMYWYRQDPGQGLRLIYYSQIVNDFQKGDIAEGYSVSREKKESFPLTVTSAQKNPTAFYLCASRFSAAGELFFGEGSRLTVL.

About this clone itself: One end of the junction is discordant with germline, which a read error may explain. This chain links TRBV5-1 with TRBJ2-7; 7 positions agree with TRBD2. The CDR3 length is 13 residues. CDR1 and CDR2 (germline): SGHRS, YFSETQ. The DNA of the CDR3 is TGCGCCAGTAGCTCTAGCGGCCCCTACGAGCAGTACTTC. This sequence encodes CASSSSGPYEQYF.

The chain recombines TRBV12-5 with TRBJ2-1, with D possibly TRBD2 on 5 matching bases. Trimming cost V 6 bases and J 8 bases, with 14 bases left between them. Germline values: CDR1 LGHNT, CDR2 FRNRAP. CDR3 length: 13 amino acids. CDR3 DNA sequence: TGTGCTAGTGGACTACCCACGAGGGATGAGCAGTTCTTC. Translated, it gives CASGLPTRDEQFF.

The chain carries TRBV7-2 and TRBJ1-5; TRBD1 aligns across 7 bases. The CDR3 runs 14 residues. Trimming removed 5 bases from V and 6 bases from J; junction bases left unmatched: 7. Germline loops: CDR1 SGHTA, CDR2 FQGNSA. The DNA for the CDR3 is TGTGCCAGCAGCCGACAGGGTTCCTTTCAGCCCCAGCATTTT. Translated: CASSRQGSFQPQHF.

This clone was seen a single time. The rearrangement uses TRBV6-1 and TRBJ1-5; D remains ambiguous. The CDR3 totals 15 residues. Germline-derived CDR1 and CDR2 are MNHNS and SASEGT. The V end was cut by 0 bases, the J end by 4 bases, with 10 bases between. The CDR3 loop reads CASSEAAGWNQPQHF. Written as DNA, the CDR3 is TGTGCCAGCAGTGAAGCTGCGGGGTGGAATCAGCCCCAGCATTTT.

This clone is a singleton in its sample. V is TRBV28 and J is TRBJ2-5; 11 bases fit TRBD2. J gave up 4 bases and V 6 bases, and 10 bases lay outside the gene matches. The CDR3 is 16 amino acids. Germline lookup yields CDR1 MDHEN and CDR2 SYDVKM. As DNA, the CDR3 is TGTGCCAGCAGACTATTAGCGGGAGGGTATGGAGAGACCCAGTACTTC. Its protein is CASRLLAGGYGETQYF. Looking up the rest from reference TRBV28 and TRBJ2-5 gives the full variable domain: DVKVTQSSRYLVKRTGEKVFLECVQDMDHENMFWYRQDPGLGLRLIYFSYDVKMKEKGDIPEGYSVSREKKERFSLILESASTNQTSMYLCASRLLAGGYGETQYFGPGTRLLVL.

This sequence joins TRBV5-6 and TRBJ1-2; the D gene is possibly TRBD1 (5 bases). This CDR3 has 14 residues. Trimming shortened V by 4 bases and J by 8 bases, and 18 bases separated the two germline ends. Germline V lookup: CDR1 SGHDT, CDR2 YYEEEE. CDR3 coding DNA: TGTGCCAGCAGCCCGGCCCGGGGGTCGGAAGGCTACACCTTC. Its protein product is CASSPARGSEGYTF.

The rearrangement uses TRBV15 and TRBJ2-5, with TRBD1 identical over 7 bases. This CDR3 spans 14 amino acids. Germline V gene lookup returns CDR1 LNHNV and CDR2 YYDKDF (reference sequence). V lost 7 bases and J lost 2; bases outside the gene matches: 7. DNA of the CDR3: TGTGCCACCACCACAGGGGTTGGGCAAGAGACCCAGTACTTC. Translated: CATTTGVGQETQYF.

The chain links TRBV2 to TRBJ2-5, with 7 nucleotides matching TRBD1. Germline assignment: CDR1 SNHLY and CDR2 FYNNEI. The ends lost 6 bases at V and 5 bases at J; junction bases unmatched: 6. This CDR3 contains 13 residues. The CDR3 protein is CASRKDRLETQYF. In nucleotides, the CDR3 is TGTGCCAGCAGGAAGGACAGGCTGGAGACCCAGTACTTC.

This clone was observed a few times. The chain uses TRBV6-4 and TRBJ2-3; tentatively, D is TRBD1 (5 bases). Per the germline V gene, CDR1 is MRHNA and CDR2 is SNTAGT. The V end was cut by 0 bases, the J end by 3 bases, with 16 bases between. The CDR3 is made up of 17 amino acids. This chain's CDR3 is CASSDSIRAGRTDTQYF. DNA for the CDR3: TGTGCCAGCAGTGACTCGATTAGGGCAGGGCGGACAGATACGCAGTATTTT.

This rearrangement joins TRBV2 to TRBJ2-1; no firm D call. This CDR3 is built from 11 residues. Between the trimmed V and J ends, which lost 3 bases and 9 bases, there was a span of 6 bases. CDR1 and CDR2 from the germline V gene are SNHLY and FYNNEI. The chain's CDR3 is CASSESREQFF. The CDR3 region has the DNA TGTGCCAGCAGTGAGTCCCGTGAGCAGTTCTTC.

This clone was recorded a few times. This chain links TRBV5-1 with TRBJ1-2; 7 bases line up with TRBD1. This CDR3 is built from 14 residues. Germline lookup yields CDR1 SGHRS and CDR2 YFSETQ. The V segment lost 0 bases and the J segment 3 bases; nucleotides outside the gene matches: 2. The CDR3 DNA reads as TGCGCCAGCAGCTTGGCCGACAGGGACTATGGCTACACCTTC. Its protein is CASSLADRDYGYTF.

This sequence joins TRBV6-4 and TRBJ2-5; 9 nucleotides line up with TRBD2. Trimming removed 4 bases from V and 0 bases from J; junction bases left unmatched: 3. Germline V CDR1 and CDR2: MRHNA, SNTAGT. The CDR3 extends over 15 amino acids. The CDR3 nucleotides read TGTGCCAGCAGTGCGGGACTAGCCTACCAAGAGACCCAGTACTTC. Translating it yields CASSAGLAYQETQYF.

The table lists this clone with a few counts. V gene TRBV10-2 combines with J gene TRBJ2-7, with 8 bases aligning to TRBD2. The CDR3 sequence is 15 residues long. The J segment lost 1 base and the V segment lost 6 bases, leaving 8 bases of the junction unmatched. CDR1 and CDR2 (germline): WSHSY, SAAADI. The CDR3 DNA follows: TGCGCCAGCAGCATTGGGGGGACTAGGTCCTACGAGCAGTACTTC. Its protein is CASSIGGTRSYEQYF.

This chain links TRBV5-1 with TRBJ1-1; TRBD1 agrees at 7 bases. Germline V gives CDR1 SGHRS, CDR2 YFSETQ. The CDR3 extends over 14 amino acids. The ends lost 5 bases at V and 1 base at J; junction bases unmatched: 5. In DNA, the CDR3 is TGCGCCAGCAGGCGAGGGGGCGGGAACACTGAAGCTTTCTTT. Protein: CASRRGGGNTEAFF.

V and J are TRBV30 and TRBJ2-3; 11 bases are a match to TRBD1. CDR1 and CDR2 (germline): GTSNPN, SVGIG (reference sequence). CDR3 length: 15 amino acids. With 3 bases clipped from V and 3 bases from J, the junction kept 5 bases outside the gene matches. In nucleotides, the CDR3 is TGTGCCTGGAGCCCGGGACAGGGGGGAACAGATACGCAGTATTTT. Residues: CAWSPGQGGTDTQYF. Supplemented by reference TRBV30 and TRBJ2-3, the full variable domain reads SQTIHQWPATLVQPVGSPLSLECTVEGTSNPNLYWYRQAAGRGLQLLFYSVGIGQISSEVPQNLSASRPQDRQFILSSKKLLLSDSGFYLCAWSPGQGGTDTQYFGPGTRLTVL.

The rearrangement joins TRBV5-1 to TRBJ2-5; TRBD1 matches at 7 bases. The CDR3 length is 14 residues. J was trimmed by 13 bases and V by 0 bases; bases with no gene match: 12. Germline CDR1 is SGHRS and CDR2 is YFSETQ. The CDR3 sequence is CASSLGGDSRRLYF. In DNA form, the CDR3 reads TGCGCCAGCAGCTTGGGAGGGGACAGTCGTCGGTTGTACTTC.

The V gene is TRBV6-1, the J gene TRBJ2-1, with 8 bases fitting TRBD2. After removal of 0 bases from V and 6 bases from J, the junction contained 4 bases not matched to a gene. The CDR3 has 15 residues. From germline, CDR1 is MNHNS and CDR2 SASEGT. Here the CDR3 reads CASSEAGLAVNEQFF. For the CDR3, the DNA is TGTGCCAGCAGTGAAGCTGGACTAGCAGTCAATGAGCAGTTCTTC.